Reported below is one TCR beta chain. This entry belongs to a study of blood T cell repertoires in COVID-19. On the study more broadly: The origin of the acute and convalescent COVID-19 samples was the United States, Italy and Spain.

In the authors' workflow: Reference gene primer amplification gave estimated nucleated cell counts. Clones were sequenced by immunoSEQ multiplex PCR, and TCRdb holds only the in-frame ones, with some missing. The V and J calls and the clone size are those of that table, but D and trimming were determined from the DNA. Counted here are about 59,000 clones, 91% occurring once; the ten biggest clones make up 8.5% to 10%. Trimming shortened V by 6 bases and J by 6 bases, and 14 bases separated the two germline ends. The CDR3 is 13 residues long. The germline gives CDR1 SGHRS, CDR2 YFSETQ. Sequencing was done on a sample of peripheral blood. The V gene is TRBV5-1, the J gene TRBJ2-3; weak D call: TRBD1 (7 bases). The clonotype was recovered from a human donor in a cohort sampled during active COVID-19. The CDR3 loop reads CASTQGGPDTQYF. CDR3 in DNA: TGCGCCAGCACCCAGGGGGGTCCCGATACGCAGTATTTT.